Included here is one T cell receptor beta chain sequence, with context. This clonotype has at least ten counts. It lacks a known antigen. No per-base quality is available; no much larger clone lies one base away. The library was built by means of multiplex PCR. Reads for this sample came from an Illumina HiSeq 4000. iRepertoire HTBI primers and Arm-PCR amplification of CDR3 regions were used to construct TCR beta libraries. Gel purification was performed on PCR products prior to sequencing. Turning to the authors' computational methods: A total of some 65 TRBV and some 15 TRBJ segments were identified across samples and were used for gene usage analysis of CDR3 amino acid clonotypes. COPE and FqMerger were used to merge the filtered high-quality paired reads into contigs. Contigs were aligned with BLAST to IMGT TRBV, TRBD and TRBJ reference genes, and CDR3 was defined per IMGT. Highly expanded clones were defined as clonotypes with a frequency above 0.1%. Shannon entropy was used to measure repertoire diversity, and the Gini coefficient was used to measure V-J evenness. A clonotype found in more than one individual was treated as public. TCRdb reran the public reads through fastp at Q25 and MiXCR, keeping productive beta chains. CDR3 protein duplicates are merged, each entry listing the most common genes and DNA. What appears here as the V and J calls and clone size reflects TCRdb's work, not the paper's. The sample data list around 460,000 distinct CDR3 sequences, and approximately 14% of these were observed just once. The ten largest clones represent approximately 17% of the sample.

The sample is drawn from a study of regulatory T cells in long-lasting Graves disease (dated by TCRdb to about 2021). With respect to the entire study: Patients with newly diagnosed Graves' disease had been on antithyroid drugs for under 3 months. Persistent Graves' disease patients were compared with newly diagnosed Graves' disease patients by peripheral blood TCR sequencing and RNA sequencing. The study was conducted in China and was registered as a clinical trial. A total of 35 or so samples underwent TCR sequencing: some 13 from persistent and about 20 from newly diagnosed Graves' disease patients.

Overall study outcomes, separate from this receptor: Only the TCR beta chain was sequenced and analyzed. Peripheral blood alone was examined, since thyroid tissue, which constituted the primary lesion, could not be accessed. More public clonotypes were shared among persistent patients (roughly 2,700) than among newly diagnosed patients (966). Preferential use of TRBV28, TRBJ1-2 and TRBJ2-5 was observed in persistent disease, whereas TRBV20-1 and TRBJ2-1 were favored in newly diagnosed disease. The small sample size was acknowledged by the authors as a limitation that may reduce accuracy. Persistent Graves' disease patients showed lower TCR Shannon entropy and fewer highly expanded clones than newly diagnosed patients, suggesting clonal expansion.

According to the study, the label for this sample's time point signals: newly diagnosed GD, antithyroid drugs for less than 3 months. RNA was extracted from PBMCs in TRIzol for both TCR sequencing and RNA sequencing. Graves' disease was diagnosed according to American Thyroid Association guidelines. The patients came from an endocrinology department in Xi'an, China. Each patient gave about 9.1 milliliters of peripheral blood, collected in an EDTA anticoagulant tube. PBMCs were isolated by Ficoll Paque Plus density gradient separation without further T cell sorting. An Agilent 2100 Bioanalyzer and agarose gel were used to assess RNA quality, and a NanoDrop 2000 was used to measure RNA concentration. Germline trimming amounts to 9 bases on V and 7 bases on J, with 14 as the count of junction bases outside the gene matches. Per the germline V gene (reference sequence), MNHEY is the CDR1 and SMNVEV is the CDR2. From the cysteine up to the phenylalanine, the CDR3 has a length of 16 residues. The CDR3 DNA has 48 bases and is translated from base 1.

These same records also appear under a second study, on T cells in Graves' hyperthyroidism and ophthalmopathy. That second report states: Stable Graves' hyperthyroidism was defined as no progression to ophthalmopathy during 18 months of follow-up. Hyperthyroidism patients were newly diagnosed, with disease duration under 2 months, and aged 18 to 65 years. The study excluded patients with uncontrolled infections, other autoimmune diseases, pregnancy or lactation. Diagnoses were established on the basis of clinical symptoms, serum thyroxine and TRAb, thyroid ultrasound, and orbital computed tomography. The TCR CDR3 was subjected to a first round of RT-PCR using the HTBI primer set and the Qiagen OneStep RT-PCR kit. Most expanded thyroid clonotypes (frequency above 0.001) were also detected in blood, a finding suggesting that blood repertoires may reflect thyroid immune responses. A model built on a 13 V-J signature distinguished ophthalmopathy from stable hyperthyroidism, reaching 85% to 90% sensitivity and under 84% specificity in cross-validation and 80%/75% in testing. During validation, the model predicted progression to ophthalmopathy a median of roughly 7.1 months ahead of onset, with around 71% sensitivity and roughly 72% specificity. To identify distinguishing TCR V-J signatures, a discovery cohort of around 98 patients was used, comprising under 45 with Graves' ophthalmopathy and some 60 with stable Graves' hyperthyroidism. An independent validation cohort of around 19 hyperthyroidism patients and 17 patients who later progressed to ophthalmopathy tested prospective prediction of ophthalmopathy. For training and testing, the approximately 97 patients in the discovery cohort were randomly divided in a 7:3 ratio. The study also compared thyroid tissue and blood T-cell repertoires from five or six Graves' hyperthyroidism patients. After sampling, hyperthyroidism patients received methimazole starting at 30 mg daily, and ophthalmopathy patients received high-dose intravenous methylprednisolone. A second multiplex PCR round built the libraries, followed by size selection and purification. The libraries were sequenced on an Illumina HiSeq2000 using paired-end 100 bp reads. SOAPnuke was used to process the raw data, with reads discarded if the reads contained adapters or uncalled bases, had a mean Phred below 15, or lacked an exact constant-primer or identifier match. COPE v1.2.5 was used to merge high-quality paired reads, and clonotypes were defined as unique nucleotide sequences. MiTCR v1.1 was used to align the clonotypes against IMGT TRBV, TRBD and TRBJ reference segments. The analysis was restricted to V-J combinations with a frequency above 0.0001, which together covered 99% to 99.2% of the repertoires. The TCS score was defined as the ratio of F50 (clonal expansion) to E x V (chaos), calculated using BLOSUM62-based TCRdist between CDR3 peptides within each V-J. Welch's t-statistics and random forest reduced some 510 V-J features to about 13, which were used in a naive Bayes classifier (R e1071). Sample size was not statistically predetermined, and blinding of investigators to group allocation was not performed. According to the paper, TCR Vbeta CDR3 sequencing was carried out on some 140 peripheral blood samples, which came from more than 40 ophthalmopathy, around 75 hyperthyroidism and around 17 progressor patients.

The TCR originated in a woman aged 45-59 years with Graves disease. Donor details come from another sample of the same person, matched by shared clones. The V and J segments used are TRBV27 and TRBJ2-1; a stretch of 11 junction bases matches TRBD2. Sample: peripheral blood mononuclear cells (PBMCs), taken at new diagnosis, from a patient treated with antithyroid drugs. The CDR3 protein sequence reads: CASISHSGGVGNEQFF. The bases are TGTGCCAGTATCTCTCATAGCGGGGGGGTAGGGAATGAGCAGTTCTTC.